This T cell receptor beta chain was captured by sequencing in a study of cytomegalovirus exposure and HLA in healthy donors. This CDR3 has 17 amino acids. The V segment lost 4 bases and the J segment 3 bases; nucleotides outside the gene matches: 12. The germline gives CDR1 ENHRY, CDR2 SYGVKD. The repertoire was sequenced with immunoSEQ multiplex PCR; TCRdb's copy has only in-frame clones and lacks some. The sample includes about 220,000 clones, 85% to 95% of them seen just once. About this clone itself: No antigen is known for it.

Study results and limitations: With high specificity and sensitivity, the classifier reportedly diagnosed cytomegalovirus status. Some TCR beta chains (164 of them) were listed as cytomegalovirus-associated. Most TCR sequences were seen very rarely across donors, but some public TCRs occurred in many.

The source is a woman aged 18-29 years in good health and CMV-seronegative. The chain combines TRBV10-3 with TRBJ2-3; 8 nucleotides agree with TRBD2. Sample: PBMCs. The CDR3 nucleotides read TGTGCCATCAGTGCACGGAGTAGCGGGATATCTACAGATACGCAGTATTTT. It translates to CAISARSSGISTDTQYF.